This TCR beta chain appears in the sequencing data of a study of blood T cell repertoires in COVID-19 (TCRdb year 2020). Describing the broader study: Samples from collaborators originated in the United States, Italy and Spain and spanned both the acute and convalescent phases of COVID-19. The prospective study material was composed of cDNA or gDNA derived from T cells, B-cell-depleted T cells, or PBMCs. Subjects who had been exposed to COVID-19, were actively infected with it, or had recovered from it provided the deeply sampled blood TCRbeta repertoires that made up the dataset. The repertoires were released in a freely available public database meant as a resource for research on the immune response to SARS-CoV-2. Samples came from the ongoing ImmuneRACE study (first 160 participants) plus 1,254 subjects from 6 global collaborators. The sample metadata nearly always contained a de-identified subject ID, COVID-19 status, age in years and sex. Where available, HLA class I and class II types were obtained from metadata supplied by the sample provider rather than from assay-based typing. What the work shows at the level of the full study, not this receptor alone: How much clinical and demographic metadata was included differed by source and by participant, and the metadata was provided uncurated.

The collaborating institutions used their own protocols to collect whole blood in K2EDTA tubes. For TCRbeta analysis, collaborators shipped samples in one of three forms: frozen whole blood, isolated PBMCs, or DNA extracted from either of those sample types. CDR1 SNHLY and CDR2 FYNNEI are derived from the germline V gene. The CDR3, from cysteine to phenylalanine, totals 16 residues. The DNA shown is the 48-base CDR3, in frame from base 1. Here V drops 6 bases and J drops 8 bases, and the junction holds 14 bases not matched to any gene. About this clone: The antigen this receptor binds is unknown. No much larger clonotype is one base removed from it; base qualities were not supplied.

TCRbeta CDR3 regions were amplified from genomic DNA by means of the immunoSEQ Assay, a bias-controlled multiplex PCR. In the paper's pipeline: Within the assay, amplification of reference gene primers was used to estimate how many nucleated cells each sample contained. To quantify the absolute abundance of each unique TCRbeta CDR3 rearrangement, sequence reads were collapsed and filtered. For each sample, productive Simpson clonality was calculated as the square root of Simpson's diversity index across productive rearrangements. This immuneACCESS table, as held by TCRdb, lists in-frame sequences with V and J called but not all clones. Of the missing ones, under half trace to an unresolved V gene in checked studies; the others have no known cause. V, J and clone size are taken as reported in that table, and D and trimming were inferred from the DNA itself. Across this sample there are some 76,000 clones, with around 79% seen only once. The ten top clones hold roughly 10% of the sample.

The origin of this receptor is a middle-aged man with acute or convalescent COVID-19. Input material: peripheral blood. The V gene is TRBV2 and the J gene is TRBJ2-4, with TRBD1 identical over 9 junction bases. In nucleotide form, the sequence is TGTGCCAGCAGCTCCTCTACAGGGGGCGCTTCTTACATTCAGTACTTC. Its protein product is CASSSSTGGASYIQYF. With the rest looked up from the reference TRBV2 and TRBJ2-4 genes rather than sequenced, the full variable domain is EPEVTQTPSHQVTQMGQEVILRCVPISNHLYFYWYRQILGQKVEFLVSFYNNEISEKSEIFDDQFSVERPDGSNFTLKIRSTKLEDSAMYFCASSSSTGGASYIQYFGAGTRLSVL.